The entry below gives a single T cell receptor beta chain sequence along with its context. The antigen is undetermined. The data derive from a study of OX40 agonist ivuxolimab in advanced cancers. Overall study: Earlier anti-PD-1, anti-PD-L1 or anti-CTLA-4 therapy was permitted; 30% to 50% had received some.

Between the trimmed V and J ends, which lost 1 base and 0 bases, there was a span of 17 bases. This CDR3 has 18 residues. CDR1 and CDR2 from the germline V gene are SGHRS and YFSETQ. General study results and limits: Clonal expansion from baseline to week 6 occurred in both CD4+ and CD8+ T cells. Expanded clones belonging to CD8+ T cells outnumbered, on average, those of CD4+.

The assay was immunoSEQ multiplex PCR, and TCRdb's table has in-frame clones only and misses some. The repertoire holds roughly 12,000 clones, 80% to 90% seen once, with 49% in the top ten. This clonotype was sampled from an adult with an advanced solid tumor such as melanoma, head and neck, liver or kidney cancer. The sequencing used CD4+ or CD8+ T cells sorted from blood, collected in a trial of the OX40 agonist ivuxolimab. This rearrangement joins TRBV5-1 to TRBJ2-4; a possible D gene is TRBD2 (7 bases). The CDR3 coding sequence is TGCGCCAGCAGCTTGTTTGGGGGGGCCCCTATAGCCAAAAACATTCAGTACTTC. Translation: CASSLFGGAPIAKNIQYF. Full variable domain (outside the CDR3, taken from reference TRBV5-1 and TRBJ2-4): KAGVTQTPRYLIKTRGQQVTLSCSPISGHRSVSWYQQTPGQGLQFLFEYFSETQRNKGNFPGRFSGRQFSNSRSEMNVSTLELGDSALYLCASSLFGGAPIAKNIQYFGAGTRLSVL.